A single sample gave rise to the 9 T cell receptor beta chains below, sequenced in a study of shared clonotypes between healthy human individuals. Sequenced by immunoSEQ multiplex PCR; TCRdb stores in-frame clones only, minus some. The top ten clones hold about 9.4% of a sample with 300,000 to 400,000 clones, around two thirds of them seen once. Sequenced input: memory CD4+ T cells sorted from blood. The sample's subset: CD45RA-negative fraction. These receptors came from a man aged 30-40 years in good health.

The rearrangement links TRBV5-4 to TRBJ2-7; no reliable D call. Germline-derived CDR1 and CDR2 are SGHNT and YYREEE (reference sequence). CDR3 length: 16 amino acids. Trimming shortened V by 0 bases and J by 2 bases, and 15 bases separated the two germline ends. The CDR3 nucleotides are TGTGCCAGCAGCTTGGGGACCACAATCACCGCCTACGAGCAGTACTTC. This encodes CASSLGTTITAYEQYF. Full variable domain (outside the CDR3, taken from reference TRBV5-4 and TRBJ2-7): ETGVTQSPTHLIKTRGQQVTLRCSSQSGHNTVSWYQQALGQGPQFIFQYYREEENGRGNFPPRFSGLQFPNYSSELNVNALELDDSALYLCASSLGTTITAYEQYFGPGTRLTVT.

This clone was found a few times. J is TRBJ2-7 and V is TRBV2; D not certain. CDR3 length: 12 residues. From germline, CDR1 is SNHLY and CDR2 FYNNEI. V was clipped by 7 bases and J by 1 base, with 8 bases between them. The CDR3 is CASTSDSYEQYF. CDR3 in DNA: TGTGCCAGCACGTCAGATTCCTACGAGCAGTACTTC.

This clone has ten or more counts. CDR3 in DNA: TGTGCCAGCAGCCATATACCTGGGTCTTCTGGAAACACCATATATTTT. Translation: CASSHIPGSSGNTIYF. This chain connects TRBV14 to TRBJ1-3; D gene ambiguous. CDR1 SGHDN and CDR2 FVKESK come from the germline V gene. V was clipped by 3 bases and J by 1 base, with 13 bases between them. The CDR3 contains 16 residues.

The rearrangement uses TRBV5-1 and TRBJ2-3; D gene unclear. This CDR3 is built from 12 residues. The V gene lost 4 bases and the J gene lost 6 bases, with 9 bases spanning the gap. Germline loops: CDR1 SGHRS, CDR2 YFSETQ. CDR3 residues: CASSNHWDTQYF. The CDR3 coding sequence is TGCGCCAGCAGCAACCACTGGGATACGCAGTATTTT.

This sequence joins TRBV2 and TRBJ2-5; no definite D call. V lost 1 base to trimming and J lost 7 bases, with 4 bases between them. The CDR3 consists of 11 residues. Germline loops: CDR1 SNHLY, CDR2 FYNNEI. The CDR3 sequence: CASSEDGTQYF. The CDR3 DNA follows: TGTGCCAGCAGTGAAGACGGGACCCAGTACTTC.

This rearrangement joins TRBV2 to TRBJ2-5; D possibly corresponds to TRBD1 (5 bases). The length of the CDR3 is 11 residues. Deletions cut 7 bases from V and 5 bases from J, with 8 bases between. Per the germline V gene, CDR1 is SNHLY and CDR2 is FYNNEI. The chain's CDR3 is CASMAGETQYF. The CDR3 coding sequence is TGTGCCAGCATGGCAGGGGAGACCCAGTACTTC.

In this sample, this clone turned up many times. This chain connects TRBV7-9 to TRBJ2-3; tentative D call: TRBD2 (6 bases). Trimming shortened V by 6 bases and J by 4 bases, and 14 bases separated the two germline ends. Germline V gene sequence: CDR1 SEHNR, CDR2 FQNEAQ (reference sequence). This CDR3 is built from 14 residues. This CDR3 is CASSSDTGADTQYF. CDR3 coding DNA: TGTGCCAGCAGTTCCGACACGGGAGCAGATACGCAGTATTTT.

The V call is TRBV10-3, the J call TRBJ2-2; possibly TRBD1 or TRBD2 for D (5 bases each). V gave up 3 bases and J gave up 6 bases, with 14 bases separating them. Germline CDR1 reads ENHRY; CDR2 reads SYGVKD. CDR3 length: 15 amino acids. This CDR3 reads CAISDPRGASGELFF. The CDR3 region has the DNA TGTGCCATCAGTGACCCTCGGGGCGCTTCCGGGGAGCTGTTTTTT.

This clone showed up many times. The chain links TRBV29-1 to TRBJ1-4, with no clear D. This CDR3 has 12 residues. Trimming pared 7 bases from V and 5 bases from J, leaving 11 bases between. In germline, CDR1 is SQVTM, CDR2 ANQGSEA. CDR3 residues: CSGRTGNEKLFF. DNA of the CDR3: TGCAGCGGACGGACGGGGAATGAAAAACTGTTTTTT. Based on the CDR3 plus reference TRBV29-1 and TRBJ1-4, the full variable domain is SAVISQKPSRDICQRGTSLTIQCQVDSQVTMMFWYRQQPGQSLTLIATANQGSEATYESGFVIDKFPISRPNLTFSTLTVSNMSPEDSSIYLCSGRTGNEKLFFGSGTQLSVL.